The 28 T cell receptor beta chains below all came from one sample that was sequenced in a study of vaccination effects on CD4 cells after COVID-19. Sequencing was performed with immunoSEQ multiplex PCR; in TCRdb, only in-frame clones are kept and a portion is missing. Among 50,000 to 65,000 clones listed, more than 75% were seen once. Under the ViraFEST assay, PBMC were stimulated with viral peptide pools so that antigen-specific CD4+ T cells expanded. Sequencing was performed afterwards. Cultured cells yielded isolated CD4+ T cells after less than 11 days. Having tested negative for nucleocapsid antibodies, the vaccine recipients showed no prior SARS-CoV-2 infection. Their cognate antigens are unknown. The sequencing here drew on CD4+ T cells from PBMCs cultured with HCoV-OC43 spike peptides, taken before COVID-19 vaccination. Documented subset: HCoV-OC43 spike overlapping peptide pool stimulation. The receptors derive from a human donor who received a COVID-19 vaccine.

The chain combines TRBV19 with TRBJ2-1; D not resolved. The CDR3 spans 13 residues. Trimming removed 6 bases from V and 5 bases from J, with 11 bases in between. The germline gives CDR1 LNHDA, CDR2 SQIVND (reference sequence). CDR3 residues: CASSPGGHNEQFF. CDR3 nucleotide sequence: TGTGCCAGTAGCCCCGGTGGGCACAATGAGCAGTTCTTC.

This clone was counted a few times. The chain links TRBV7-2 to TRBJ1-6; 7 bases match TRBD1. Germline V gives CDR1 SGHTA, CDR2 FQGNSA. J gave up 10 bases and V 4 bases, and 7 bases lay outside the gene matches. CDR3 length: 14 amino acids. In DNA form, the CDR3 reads TGTGCCAGCAGCTCAGGGGGGGGTGTATCACCCCTCCACTTT. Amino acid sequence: CASSSGGGVSPLHF.

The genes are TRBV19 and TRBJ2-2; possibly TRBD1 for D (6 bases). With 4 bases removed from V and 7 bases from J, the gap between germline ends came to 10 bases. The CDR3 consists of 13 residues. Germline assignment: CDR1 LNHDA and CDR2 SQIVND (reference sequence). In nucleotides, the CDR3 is TGTGCCAGTAGTAGGGGGCGGAACGGGGAGCTGTTTTTT. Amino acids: CASSRGRNGELFF.

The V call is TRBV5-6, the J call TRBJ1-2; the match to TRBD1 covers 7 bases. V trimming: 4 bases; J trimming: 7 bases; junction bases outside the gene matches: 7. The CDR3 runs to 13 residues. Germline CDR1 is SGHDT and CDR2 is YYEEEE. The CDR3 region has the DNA TGTGCCAGCAGCCTCAGGGGGGCGCTTGGCTACACCTTC. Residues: CASSLRGALGYTF.

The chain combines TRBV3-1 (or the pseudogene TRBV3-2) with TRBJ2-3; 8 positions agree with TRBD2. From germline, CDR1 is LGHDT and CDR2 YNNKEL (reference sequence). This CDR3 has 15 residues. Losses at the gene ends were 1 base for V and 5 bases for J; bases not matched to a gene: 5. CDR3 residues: CASSQGAGGQDTQYF. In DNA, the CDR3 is TGTGCCAGCAGCCAAGGGGCGGGGGGCCAAGATACGCAGTATTTT.

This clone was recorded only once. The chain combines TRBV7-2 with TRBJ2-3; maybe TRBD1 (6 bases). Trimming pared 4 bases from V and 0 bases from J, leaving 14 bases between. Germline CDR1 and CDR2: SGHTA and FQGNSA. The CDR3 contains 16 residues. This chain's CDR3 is CASSSGEGDSTDTQYF. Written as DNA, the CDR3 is TGTGCCAGCAGCTCAGGCGAGGGGGATAGCACAGATACGCAGTATTTT. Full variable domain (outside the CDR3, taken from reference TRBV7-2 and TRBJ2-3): GAGVSQSPSNKVTEKGKDVELRCDPISGHTALYWYRQSLGQGLEFLIYFQGNSAPDKSGLPSDRFSAERTGGSVSTLTIQRTQQEDSAVYLCASSSGEGDSTDTQYFGPGTRLTVL.

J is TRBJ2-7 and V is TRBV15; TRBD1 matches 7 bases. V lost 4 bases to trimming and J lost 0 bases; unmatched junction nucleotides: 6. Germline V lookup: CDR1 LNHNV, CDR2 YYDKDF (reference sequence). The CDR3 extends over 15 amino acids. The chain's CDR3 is CATSTGRTGSYEQYV. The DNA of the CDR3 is TGTGCCACCAGCACGGGAAGGACAGGCTCCTACGAGCAGTACGTC.

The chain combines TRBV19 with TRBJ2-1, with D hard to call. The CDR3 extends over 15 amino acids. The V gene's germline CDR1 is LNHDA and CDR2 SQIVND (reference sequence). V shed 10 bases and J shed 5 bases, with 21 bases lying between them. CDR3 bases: TGTGCCACCTCCCTCCGGGCTCAATTTAACAATGAGCAGTTCTTC. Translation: CATSLRAQFNNEQFF. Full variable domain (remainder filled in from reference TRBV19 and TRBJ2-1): DGGITQSPKYLFRKEGQNVTLSCEQNLNHDAMYWYRQDPGQGLRLIYYSQIVNDFQKGDIAEGYSVSREKKESFPLTVTSAQKNPTAFYLCATSLRAQFNNEQFFGPGTRLTVL.

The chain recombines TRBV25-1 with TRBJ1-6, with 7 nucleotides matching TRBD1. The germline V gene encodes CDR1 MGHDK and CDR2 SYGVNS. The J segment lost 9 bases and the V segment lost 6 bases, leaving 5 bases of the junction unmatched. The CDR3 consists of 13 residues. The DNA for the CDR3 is TGTGCCAGCAGAAAGGGGGCCAGTTCACCCCTCCACTTT. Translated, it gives CASRKGASSPLHF.

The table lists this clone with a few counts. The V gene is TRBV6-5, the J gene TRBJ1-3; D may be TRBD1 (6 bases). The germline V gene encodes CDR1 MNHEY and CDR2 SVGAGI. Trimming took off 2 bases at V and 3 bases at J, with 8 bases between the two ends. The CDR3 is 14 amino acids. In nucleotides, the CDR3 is TGTGCCAGCAGTTACGGGGGCGGTGGAAACACCATATATTTT. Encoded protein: CASSYGGGGNTIYF.

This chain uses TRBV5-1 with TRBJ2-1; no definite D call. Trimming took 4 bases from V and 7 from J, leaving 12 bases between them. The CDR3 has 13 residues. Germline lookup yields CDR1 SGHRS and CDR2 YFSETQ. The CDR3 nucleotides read TGCGCCAGCAGCCAAGTCCCCGAGAATGAGCAGTTCTTC. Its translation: CASSQVPENEQFF.

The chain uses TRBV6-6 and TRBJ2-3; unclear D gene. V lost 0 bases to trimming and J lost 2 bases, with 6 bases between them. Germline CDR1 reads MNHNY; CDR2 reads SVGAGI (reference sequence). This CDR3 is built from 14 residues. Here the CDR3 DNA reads TGTGCCAGCAGTTACTCCGGGCCCACAGATACGCAGTATTTT. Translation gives CASSYSGPTDTQYF.

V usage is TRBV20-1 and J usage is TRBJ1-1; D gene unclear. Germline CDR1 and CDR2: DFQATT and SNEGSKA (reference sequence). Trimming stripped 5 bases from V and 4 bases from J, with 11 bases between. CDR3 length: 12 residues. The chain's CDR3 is CSAREGGTEAFF. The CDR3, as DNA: TGCAGTGCTCGTGAGGGAGGCACTGAAGCTTTCTTT.

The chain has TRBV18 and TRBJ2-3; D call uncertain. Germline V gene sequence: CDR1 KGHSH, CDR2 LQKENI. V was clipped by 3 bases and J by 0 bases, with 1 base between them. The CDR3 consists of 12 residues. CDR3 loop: CASSPSTDTQYF. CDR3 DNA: TGTGCCAGCTCACCTAGCACAGATACGCAGTATTTT.

This chain's CDR3 is CASSKTTDTQYF. CDR3 DNA: TGTGCCAGCAGTAAAACCACAGATACGCAGTATTTT. The chain is built from TRBV3-1 (or the pseudogene TRBV3-2) and TRBJ2-3; D remains unclear. The CDR3 sequence is 12 residues long. Germline loops: CDR1 LGHDT, CDR2 YNNKEL (reference sequence). V shed 6 bases and J shed 2 bases, with 6 bases lying between them.

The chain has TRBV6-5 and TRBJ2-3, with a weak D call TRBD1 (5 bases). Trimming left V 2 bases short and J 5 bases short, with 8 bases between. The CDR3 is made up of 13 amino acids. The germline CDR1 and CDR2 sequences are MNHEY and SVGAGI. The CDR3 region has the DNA TGTGCCAGCAGTTACCGCCAGGGAGATACGCAGTATTTT. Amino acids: CASSYRQGDTQYF.

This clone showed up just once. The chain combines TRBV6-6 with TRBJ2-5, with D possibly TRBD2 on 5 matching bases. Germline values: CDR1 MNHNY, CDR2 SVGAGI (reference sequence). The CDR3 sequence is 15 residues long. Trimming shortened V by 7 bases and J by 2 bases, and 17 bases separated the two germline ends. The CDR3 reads CASTVRGSEQETQYF. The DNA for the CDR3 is TGTGCCAGCACGGTCCGAGGGAGCGAACAAGAGACCCAGTACTTC.

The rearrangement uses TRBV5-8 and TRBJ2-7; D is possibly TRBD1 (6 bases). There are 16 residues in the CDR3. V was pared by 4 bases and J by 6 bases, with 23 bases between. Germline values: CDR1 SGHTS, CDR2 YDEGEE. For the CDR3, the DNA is TGTGCCAGCAGCCTTCCCGGGGAGACAGGTGTTGGCGAGCAGTACGTC. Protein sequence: CASSLPGETGVGEQYV.

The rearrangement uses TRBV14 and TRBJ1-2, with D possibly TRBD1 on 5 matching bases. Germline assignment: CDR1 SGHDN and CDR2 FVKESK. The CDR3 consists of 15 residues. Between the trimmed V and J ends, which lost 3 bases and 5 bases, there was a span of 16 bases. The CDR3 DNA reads TGTGCCAGCAGCCACCAACCGGGACCCCCATATGGCTACACCTTC. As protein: CASSHQPGPPYGYTF.

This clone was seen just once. The CDR3 sequence: CAWDRDSNQPQHF. CDR3 bases: TGTGCCTGGGACAGGGATAGCAATCAGCCCCAGCATTTT. This chain connects TRBV30 to TRBJ1-5, with 7 bases identical to TRBD1. CDR3 size: 13 residues. CDR1 is GTSNPN and CDR2 is SVGIG in the germline V gene (reference sequence). J was trimmed by 0 bases and V by 5 bases; bases with no gene match: 1.

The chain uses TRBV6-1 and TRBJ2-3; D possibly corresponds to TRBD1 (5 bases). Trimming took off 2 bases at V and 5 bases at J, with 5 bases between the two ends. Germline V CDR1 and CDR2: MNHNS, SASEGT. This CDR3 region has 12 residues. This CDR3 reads CASSEQGDTQYF. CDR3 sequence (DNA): TGTGCCAGCAGTGAACAGGGAGATACGCAGTATTTT.

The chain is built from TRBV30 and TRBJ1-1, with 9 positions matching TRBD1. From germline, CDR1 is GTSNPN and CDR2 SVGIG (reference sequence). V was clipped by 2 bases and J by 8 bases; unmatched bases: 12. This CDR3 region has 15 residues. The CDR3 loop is CAWSPPGTGRSEAFF. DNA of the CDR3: TGTGCCTGGAGTCCCCCCGGGACAGGGAGGTCGGAAGCTTTCTTT.

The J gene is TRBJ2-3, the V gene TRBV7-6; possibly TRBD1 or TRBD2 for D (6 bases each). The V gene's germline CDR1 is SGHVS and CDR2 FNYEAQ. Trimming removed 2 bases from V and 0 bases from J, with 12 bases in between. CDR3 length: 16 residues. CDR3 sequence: CASSLISGGSTDTQYF. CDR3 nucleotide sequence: TGTGCCAGCAGCTTAATCTCCGGGGGCAGCACAGATACGCAGTATTTT.

Here the CDR3 DNA reads TGTGCCAGCACCCAAGGAGGTAGATATGGCTACACCTTC. As protein: CASTQGGRYGYTF. The genes are TRBV6-1 and TRBJ1-2; D gene unclear. Per germline, CDR1 MNHNS and CDR2 SASEGT. Trimming pared 7 bases from V and 5 bases from J, leaving 14 bases between. The CDR3 loop spans 13 amino acids.

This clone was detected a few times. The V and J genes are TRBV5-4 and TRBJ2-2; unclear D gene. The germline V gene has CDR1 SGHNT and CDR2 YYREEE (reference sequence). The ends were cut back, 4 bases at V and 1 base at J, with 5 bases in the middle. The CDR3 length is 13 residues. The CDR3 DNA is TGTGCCAGCAGCCTAAGGAACACCGGGGAGCTGTTTTTT. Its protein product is CASSLRNTGELFF.

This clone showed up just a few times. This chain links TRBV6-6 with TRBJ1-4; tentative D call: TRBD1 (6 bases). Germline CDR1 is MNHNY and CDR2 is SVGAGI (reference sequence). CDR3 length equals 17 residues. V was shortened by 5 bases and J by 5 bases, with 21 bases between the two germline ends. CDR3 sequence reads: CASSPTGGGLRNEKLFF. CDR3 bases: TGTGCCAGCAGTCCAACCGGCGGGGGCTTGAGGAATGAAAAACTGTTTTTT.

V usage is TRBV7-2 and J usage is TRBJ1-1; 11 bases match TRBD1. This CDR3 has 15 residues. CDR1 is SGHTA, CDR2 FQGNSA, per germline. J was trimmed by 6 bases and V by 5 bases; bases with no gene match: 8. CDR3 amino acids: CASSPRTGGAAEAFF. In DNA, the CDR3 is TGTGCCAGCAGCCCCAGGACAGGGGGCGCGGCTGAAGCTTTCTTT.

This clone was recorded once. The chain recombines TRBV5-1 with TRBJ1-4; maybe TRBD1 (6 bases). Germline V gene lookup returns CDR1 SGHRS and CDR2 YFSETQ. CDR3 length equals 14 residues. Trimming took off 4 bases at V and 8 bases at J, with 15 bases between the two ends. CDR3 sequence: CASSGGQGLEKLFF. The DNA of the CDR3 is TGCGCCAGCAGCGGTGGGCAGGGGTTGGAAAAACTGTTTTTT.